These 26 T cell receptor beta chains came from one sample sequenced in a study of blood T cell repertoires in COVID-19. Clones were sequenced by immunoSEQ multiplex PCR, and TCRdb holds only the in-frame ones, with some missing. The sample has about 46,000 clones, 70% to 90% seen once. Sequences were obtained from peripheral blood. The origin of the receptors is a man over 45 with active COVID-19.

This chain connects TRBV10-2 to TRBJ2-2; 9 nucleotides line up with TRBD2. This CDR3 is built from 17 residues. Germline-derived CDR1 and CDR2 are WSHSY and SAAADI. V trimming: 3 bases; J trimming: 7 bases; junction bases outside the gene matches: 12. CDR3 residues: CASSDPSGGRSVGELFF. CDR3 coding DNA: TGCGCCAGCAGTGATCCAAGCGGGGGGCGTTCCGTCGGGGAGCTGTTTTTT.

The genes are TRBV29-1 and TRBJ2-1; 7 bases fit TRBD2. Losses at the gene ends were 8 bases for V and 3 bases for J; bases not matched to a gene: 4. Germline loops: CDR1 SQVTM, CDR2 ANQGSEA. CDR3 length equals 12 residues. The CDR3, as DNA: TGCAGCACCCGGACTAGCTACAATGAGCAGTTCTTC. It translates to CSTRTSYNEQFF.

In this sample, this clone turned up once. V and J are TRBV5-1 and TRBJ2-1, with a possible D match to TRBD1 (8 bases). This CDR3 has 16 amino acids. Germline loops: CDR1 SGHRS, CDR2 YFSETQ. Trimming took 4 bases from V and 2 from J, leaving 16 bases between them. CDR3 nucleotides: TGCGCCAGCAGCGGTGGACAGGGAGGGCCCTACAATGAGCAGTTCTTC. It is translated as CASSGGQGGPYNEQFF.

In nucleotides, the CDR3 is TGTGCCAGCAGTGGGGACAGGGTTTCATCTGGAAACACCATATATTTT. Its protein is CASSGDRVSSGNTIYF. The chain couples TRBV2 to TRBJ1-3, with 9 bases lining up with TRBD1. J was trimmed by 1 base and V by 4 bases; bases with no gene match: 5. The CDR3 contains 16 residues. Germline assignment: CDR1 SNHLY and CDR2 FYNNEI.

V is TRBV30 and J is TRBJ1-2, with a tentative D call TRBD1 (6 bases). Germline V gene data show CDR1 as GTSNPN and CDR2 as SVGIG (reference sequence). CDR3 length equals 13 residues. Trimming removed 1 base at V and 8 bases at J, with 14 bases between. The CDR3 loop reads CAWSADSPGGYTF. The CDR3, as DNA: TGTGCCTGGAGTGCGGACAGCCCGGGGGGCTACACCTTC. The variable domain in full, with the rest retrieved from reference TRBV30 and TRBJ1-2, is SQTIHQWPATLVQPVGSPLSLECTVEGTSNPNLYWYRQAAGRGLQLLFYSVGIGQISSEVPQNLSASRPQDRQFILSSKKLLLSDSGFYLCAWSADSPGGYTFGSGTRLTVV.

This chain links TRBV19 with TRBJ2-7, with TRBD2 as a possible D gene (6 bases). The CDR3 loop spans 13 amino acids. V shed 3 bases and J shed 2 bases, with 8 bases lying between them. Germline lookup yields CDR1 LNHDA and CDR2 SQIVND (reference sequence). In DNA, the CDR3 is TGTGCCAGTAGTATGGCGGGGCCCTACGAGCAGTACTTC. This translates into CASSMAGPYEQYF.

The chain is built from TRBV5-1 and TRBJ2-2, with D maybe TRBD1 (6 bases). This CDR3 is 15 amino acids long. Germline-derived CDR1 and CDR2 are SGHRS and YFSETQ. Between the trimmed V and J ends, which lost 4 bases and 4 bases, there was a span of 14 bases. CDR3 loop: CASSDMGASTGELFF. CDR3 DNA sequence: TGCGCCAGCAGCGATATGGGGGCCAGCACCGGGGAGCTGTTTTTT.

The CDR3, as DNA: TGTGCCAGCAGCGTGTTCAGCTCTGGGGCCAACGTCCTGACTTTC. Its protein is CASSVFSSGANVLTF. The chain joins TRBV9 to TRBJ2-6; D is unclear. Trimming cost V 2 bases and J 0 bases, with 6 bases left between them. The CDR3 length is 15 residues. Germline V gene sequence: CDR1 SGDLS, CDR2 YYNGEE.

This chain connects TRBV6-5 to TRBJ1-1; no clear D. CDR3 length: 12 amino acids. Germline CDR1 and CDR2: MNHEY and SVGAGI. V lost 4 bases and J lost 3, with 6 bases in between. CDR3 sequence: CASSSLYTEAFF. The DNA for the CDR3 is TGTGCCAGCAGTTCTCTTTACACTGAAGCTTTCTTT.

CDR3 nucleotides: TGTGCCAGCAGCCCCTGGACTAGCGGGGACAATGAGCAGTTCTTC. This codes for CASSPWTSGDNEQFF. The V call is TRBV6-2 or TRBV6-3, the J call TRBJ2-1; 12 nucleotides line up with TRBD2. The CDR3 contains 15 residues. CDR1 MNHEY and CDR2 SVGEGT come from the germline V gene. V trimming: 6 bases; J trimming: 5 bases; junction bases outside the gene matches: 5.

The CDR3 DNA is TGTGCCAGCAGCTTTCGGGGTGGTGAGTTCTTC. It encodes CASSFRGGEFF. J is TRBJ2-1 and V is TRBV5-4, with D possibly being TRBD2 (5 bases). The CDR3 consists of 11 residues. The germline V and J ends were trimmed by 2 bases and 14 bases, with 11 bases remaining between them. Germline-derived CDR1 and CDR2 are SGHNT and YYREEE (reference sequence).

This sequence joins TRBV7-2 and TRBJ1-5, with D possibly matching TRBD1 (6 bases). Germline lookup yields CDR1 SGHTA and CDR2 FQGNSA. V lost 2 bases and J lost 7, with 12 bases in between. The CDR3 runs 14 residues. CDR3 sequence reads: CASSLNRVEQPQHF. The CDR3 DNA sequence: TGTGCCAGCAGCTTAAACAGGGTCGAGCAGCCCCAGCATTTT.

The chain carries TRBV7-9 and TRBJ2-1, with TRBD2 matching over 13 bases. Unmatched junction bases numbered 4, after V lost 3 bases and J lost 8 bases. CDR1 is SEHNR and CDR2 is FQNEAQ in the germline V gene (reference sequence). The CDR3 contains 15 residues. The CDR3 is CASSFTSGGADEQFF. CDR3 DNA sequence: TGTGCCAGCAGCTTTACTAGCGGGGGGGCGGATGAGCAGTTCTTC.

This clone turned up a few times. The chain is built from TRBV2 and TRBJ2-3; TRBD1 matches at 8 bases. Trimming took 7 bases from V and 0 from J; bases not matched to a gene: 6. The germline gives CDR1 SNHLY, CDR2 FYNNEI. The CDR3 is 15 amino acids. CDR3 amino acids: CASTRQGKSTDTQYF. The CDR3 nucleotides read TGTGCCAGCACCCGACAGGGGAAGAGCACAGATACGCAGTATTTT.

This clone occurred once. The chain is built from TRBV19 and TRBJ2-3, with TRBD1 identical over 7 bases. J lost 5 bases, V lost 4 bases, and 9 bases had no gene match. Germline lookup yields CDR1 LNHDA and CDR2 SQIVND (reference sequence). This CDR3 is built from 15 residues. The DNA of the CDR3 is TGTGCCAGTAGTAAACGGCAGGGGGAAGGAGATACGCAGTATTTT. Its translation: CASSKRQGEGDTQYF.

The chain couples TRBV7-9 to TRBJ2-7, with a tentative D call TRBD2 (5 bases). Germline V gene data show CDR1 as SEHNR and CDR2 as FQNEAQ (reference sequence). This CDR3 has 12 residues. Trimming removed 5 bases from V and 9 bases from J, with 14 bases in between. The CDR3 here is CASSLQTEGQYF. For the CDR3, the DNA is TGTGCCAGCAGCCTCCAGACCGAGGGGCAGTACTTC.

The rearrangement joins TRBV18 to TRBJ2-7, with TRBD1 matching 12 bases. The CDR3 extends over 15 amino acids. V was clipped by 4 bases and J by 4 bases; unmatched bases: 5. Germline CDR1 is KGHSH and CDR2 is LQKENI. CDR3 sequence (DNA): TGTGCCAGCTCACTACAGGGACAGGGGGCGTACGAGCAGTACTTC. Translation gives CASSLQGQGAYEQYF.

V gene TRBV6-1 combines with J gene TRBJ1-5, with a possible D match to TRBD1 (6 bases). The length of the CDR3 is 17 residues. V shed 0 bases and J shed 0 bases, with 12 bases lying between them. Germline V gene data show CDR1 as MNHNS and CDR2 as SASEGT. The CDR3 is CASSEALGANSNQPQHF. CDR3 DNA sequence: TGTGCCAGCAGTGAAGCGCTGGGGGCCAATAGCAATCAGCCCCAGCATTTT.

This rearrangement joins TRBV2 to TRBJ2-6, with D possibly TRBD1 on 6 matching bases. The V gene's germline CDR1 is SNHLY and CDR2 FYNNEI. The CDR3 has 17 amino acids. V lost 7 bases to trimming and J lost 3 bases, with 19 bases between them. For the CDR3, the DNA is TGTGCCAGCACCTCAGGGGCCGGGGTCCGTGGGGCCAACGTCCTGACTTTC. Translating gives CASTSGAGVRGANVLTF.

V is TRBV5-1 and J is TRBJ1-2; 11 positions agree with TRBD1. J was trimmed by 7 bases and V by 2 bases; bases with no gene match: 7. Germline lookup yields CDR1 SGHRS and CDR2 YFSETQ. This CDR3 has 15 residues. CDR3 residues: CASSFGDRGTRGYTF. The CDR3 DNA sequence: TGCGCCAGCAGCTTTGGGGACAGGGGGACGCGTGGCTACACCTTC.

This clone is a singleton in its sample. The chain couples TRBV11-3 to TRBJ2-5, with D uncertain. V was trimmed by 5 bases and J by 2 bases, leaving 15 bases between them. This CDR3 region has 15 residues. The germline gives CDR1 SGHNT, CDR2 YENEEA. CDR3 protein: CASSQGRVRQETQYF. The CDR3 DNA is TGTGCCAGCAGCCAAGGCCGGGTTCGGCAAGAGACCCAGTACTTC.

The V gene is TRBV29-1, the J gene TRBJ2-7, with 12 bases that match TRBD2. The J segment lost 2 bases and the V segment lost 7 bases, leaving 12 bases of the junction unmatched. Germline V gene data show CDR1 as SQVTM and CDR2 as ANQGSEA. The CDR3 sequence is 16 residues long. The CDR3 DNA reads TGCAGCGCCCGACTCCCTCGGACTAGCGGGACCTACGAGCAGTACTTC. Its protein is CSARLPRTSGTYEQYF.

The V and J genes are TRBV6-2 or TRBV6-3 and TRBJ2-3; 7 nucleotides align to TRBD1. Germline CDR1 reads MNHEY; CDR2 reads SVGEGT. Trimming cost V 5 bases and J 2 bases; bases outside gene matches: 19. This CDR3 spans 19 amino acids. DNA for the CDR3: TGTGCCAGCAGTAATCGACTCAGTCCGGGACAGCCATTCACAGATACGCAGTATTTT. As protein: CASSNRLSPGQPFTDTQYF.

CDR3 sequence (DNA): TGTGCCAGCAGCCCTCGACAGGGGGCTAACTATGGCTACACCTTC. Its protein product is CASSPRQGANYGYTF. The rearrangement uses TRBV7-8 and TRBJ1-2; TRBD1 agrees at 9 bases. Germline CDR1 is SGHVS and CDR2 is FQNEAQ. V gave up 5 bases and J gave up 0 bases; unmatched junction bases: 4. The CDR3 sequence is 15 residues long.

The rearrangement uses TRBV11-1 and TRBJ2-5, with 8 bases lining up with TRBD2. V was clipped by 5 bases and J by 4 bases; unmatched bases: 12. From germline, CDR1 is SGHAT and CDR2 FQDESV (reference sequence). The CDR3 consists of 16 residues. The CDR3 sequence: CASSPGASGRVETQYF. In DNA, the CDR3 is TGTGCCAGCAGCCCTGGGGCTAGCGGGCGGGTAGAGACCCAGTACTTC.

On this clone: At one end the junction does not follow the germline gene, possibly because of a read error. The chain recombines TRBV7-7 with TRBJ1-1; D remains unclear. CDR1 and CDR2 (germline): SSHAT, FNYEAQ (reference sequence). The CDR3 totals 13 residues. CDR3 protein: CASSPLRETEAFF. The CDR3 bases are TGTGCTAGCAGCCCACTTCGGGAAACTGAAGCTTTCTTT. The whole variable domain, remainder taken from reference TRBV7-7 and TRBJ1-1, is GAGVSQSPRYKVTKRGQDVTLRCDPISSHATLYWYQQALGQGPEFLTYFNYEAQPDKSGLPSDRFSAERPEGSISTLTIQRTEQRDSAMYRCASSPLRETEAFFGQGTRLTVV.